This passage covers 23 T cell receptor beta chains from one sample sequenced in a study of CD8 T cells in ankylosing spondylitis. TCRdb itself ran the 5' RACE reads through MiXCR, one entry per CDR3 protein. Here the sample spans 200,000 to 250,000 distinct CDR3 sequences, roughly 24% being singletons. The sequencing input was blood, either unsorted or a sorted T cell fraction (not recorded which). The source is a male donor with ankylosing spondylitis or in good health (not recorded which).

A single count supports this clonotype. The rearrangement joins TRBV12-3 or TRBV12-4 to TRBJ2-5; 8 positions agree with TRBD1. V lost 5 bases and J lost 5; bases outside the gene matches: 10. The CDR3 is 15 residues long. The CDR3: CASSDSGTGGETQYF. The CDR3 DNA reads as TGTGCCAGCAGTGATTCCGGGACAGGAGGCGAGACCCAGTACTTC.

CDR3 amino acids: CASTQSYEQFF. For the CDR3, the DNA is TGTGCCAGCACTCAGTCCTATGAGCAGTTCTTC. This chain joins TRBV2 and TRBJ2-1, with D unclear. CDR3 length: 11 residues. Trimming took 7 bases from V and 8 from J, leaving 9 bases between them. Germline CDR1 reads SNHLY; CDR2 reads FYNNEI.

The chain recombines TRBV20-1 with TRBJ2-7; a possible D gene is TRBD1 (6 bases). In germline, CDR1 is DFQATT, CDR2 SNEGSKA (reference sequence). The V gene lost 3 bases and the J gene lost 0 bases, with 12 bases spanning the gap. CDR3 size: 14 residues. The CDR3, as DNA: TGCAGTGCTAGGTCCGCGGACAGCTCCTACGAGCAGTACTTC. Protein: CSARSADSSYEQYF.

This clonotype was seen many times. The chain joins TRBV29-1 to TRBJ1-1; 7 bases fit TRBD1. CDR1 is SQVTM, CDR2 ANQGSEA, per germline. V lost 6 bases and J lost 8; bases outside the gene matches: 12. CDR3 length: 13 residues. Written as DNA, the CDR3 is TGCAGCGTGTTGACAGGGCGGACACTGGAAGCTTTCTTT. Protein product: CSVLTGRTLEAFF.

J is TRBJ2-2 and V is TRBV5-5; no firm D call. V lost 1 base, J lost 3 bases, and 10 bases lay in between. Germline CDR1 and CDR2: SGHKS and YYEKEE (reference sequence). There are 15 residues in the CDR3. CDR3 nucleotide sequence: TGTGCCAGCAGCTTGTATAGGGCCTACACCGGGGAGCTGTTTTTT. Amino acid sequence: CASSLYRAYTGELFF.

The rearrangement uses TRBV28 and TRBJ2-2, with unresolved D. The CDR3 has 12 amino acids. Deletions cut 2 bases from V and 8 bases from J, with 6 bases between. Germline CDR1 and CDR2: MDHEN and SYDVKM. The CDR3 DNA reads TGTGCCAGCAGTTTAGTGGGAGGGGAGCTGTTTTTT. Encoded protein: CASSLVGGELFF.

The J gene is TRBJ2-1, the V gene TRBV7-2; TRBD2 agrees at 11 bases. The germline gives CDR1 SGHTA, CDR2 FQGNSA. The CDR3 loop spans 15 amino acids. Unmatched junction bases numbered 5, after V lost 5 bases and J lost 5 bases. The CDR3 here is CASSDGTSGDNEQFF. CDR3 coding DNA: TGTGCCAGCAGCGACGGGACTAGCGGAGACAATGAGCAGTTCTTC.

Only one count was recorded for this clonotype. CDR3 sequence reads: CSARRTSEPDTQYF. The CDR3 coding sequence is TGCAGTGCTAGGAGGACGAGCGAGCCAGATACGCAGTATTTT. The chain couples TRBV20-1 to TRBJ2-3, with D unclear. The CDR3 is 14 residues long. With 3 bases removed from V and 4 bases from J, the gap between germline ends came to 14 bases. Germline CDR1 DFQATT, CDR2 SNEGSKA (reference sequence).

This clonotype was seen a handful of times. The J gene is TRBJ2-1, the V gene TRBV7-2; 8 positions match TRBD2. Per germline, CDR1 SGHTA and CDR2 FQGNSA. The CDR3 spans 13 residues. V was clipped by 4 bases and J by 6 bases; unmatched bases: 2. The CDR3 nucleotides are TGTGCCAGCAGCTCCGGACTAGCCAATGAGCAGTTCTTC. Translation: CASSSGLANEQFF.

This clonotype showed up just a few times. The chain couples TRBV12-5 to TRBJ2-1; 10 bases align to TRBD2. CDR3 size: 15 residues. The V segment lost 4 bases and the J segment 4 bases; nucleotides outside the gene matches: 4. Germline CDR1 is LGHNT and CDR2 is FRNRAP. In DNA, the CDR3 is TGTGCTAGTGGTTCCGGGACTAGCGCTTACAATGAGCAGTTCTTC. Translating it yields CASGSGTSAYNEQFF.

This clonotype was counted ten times or more. The V gene is TRBV20-1, the J gene TRBJ1-5; D perhaps matches TRBD1 (6 bases). Trimming left V 3 bases short and J 0 bases short, with 12 bases between. The CDR3 covers 15 residues. The germline V gene has CDR1 DFQATT and CDR2 SNEGSKA (reference sequence). The CDR3 nucleotides read TGCAGTGCTAGCCGACAGGTCAATAGCAATCAGCCCCAGCATTTT. It encodes CSASRQVNSNQPQHF.

This clonotype was recorded many times. The V call is TRBV28, the J call TRBJ2-3, with D perhaps TRBD1 (5 bases). The V and J ends lost 8 bases and 0 bases respectively, with 12 bases between them. The V gene's germline CDR1 is MDHEN and CDR2 SYDVKM. The CDR3 runs to 14 residues. CDR3 region: CASLEGDSTDTQYF. CDR3 bases: TGTGCCAGCCTCGAAGGGGATAGCACAGATACGCAGTATTTT.

In this sample, this clonotype turned up many times. The chain links TRBV7-6 to TRBJ2-7, with 13 bases lining up with TRBD2. The CDR3 has 15 residues. The ends lost 2 bases at V and 2 bases at J; junction bases unmatched: 0. The germline V gene has CDR1 SGHVS and CDR2 FNYEAQ. CDR3 loop: CASSLTSGRAYEQYF. The CDR3 DNA reads as TGTGCCAGCAGCTTAACTAGCGGGAGGGCCTACGAGCAGTACTTC.

This clonotype was observed a handful of times. The rearrangement uses TRBV2 and TRBJ1-3; 8 bases are shared with TRBD1. This CDR3 region has 15 residues. Losses at the gene ends were 6 bases for V and 1 base for J; bases not matched to a gene: 5. Germline V gives CDR1 SNHLY, CDR2 FYNNEI. CDR3 protein: CASRDREQSGNTIYF. In DNA, the CDR3 is TGTGCCAGCAGGGACAGGGAACAATCTGGAAACACCATATATTTT.

The chain uses TRBV5-1 and TRBJ2-5, with D maybe TRBD1 (6 bases). Germline V gives CDR1 SGHRS, CDR2 YFSETQ. The CDR3 sequence is 16 residues long. The V gene lost 4 bases and the J gene lost 7 bases, with 23 bases spanning the gap. This CDR3 reads CASSPEGGIGRGTQYF. The CDR3 bases are TGCGCCAGCAGCCCGGAAGGGGGTATAGGCAGGGGGACCCAGTACTTC.

In its sample, this clonotype was seen a few times. This chain uses TRBV9 with TRBJ1-2, with D perhaps TRBD1 (6 bases). The V end lost 2 bases, the J end lost 2 bases, and 13 bases lay between the germline ends. Germline values: CDR1 SGDLS, CDR2 YYNGEE. CDR3 size: 15 residues. CDR3 residues: CASSVAAGDNYGYTF. CDR3 sequence (DNA): TGTGCCAGCAGCGTGGCGGCAGGGGACAACTATGGCTACACCTTC.

V and J are TRBV20-1 and TRBJ2-5; 8 bases match TRBD1. Germline loops: CDR1 DFQATT, CDR2 SNEGSKA (reference sequence). CDR3 size: 14 residues. V shed 1 base and J 6 bases; nucleotides not matched to a gene: 7. CDR3 sequence (DNA): TGCAGTGCTAGAGCCACAGGGGGTTGGAAGACCCAGTACTTC. Translated: CSARATGGWKTQYF.

This clonotype came up many times. The V and J genes are TRBV7-3 and TRBJ1-1, with a possible D match to TRBD1 (6 bases). The germline gives CDR1 SGHTA, CDR2 FQGTGA. The V gene lost 2 bases and the J gene lost 1 base, with 8 bases spanning the gap. This CDR3 is 14 amino acids long. The CDR3 spells CASSLGGPNTEAFF. The CDR3 DNA follows: TGTGCCAGCAGCTTAGGGGGGCCGAACACTGAAGCTTTCTTT.

This clonotype appeared many times. The chain employs TRBV10-3 and TRBJ1-4, with D uncertain. The V gene lost 0 bases and the J gene lost 11 bases, with 4 bases spanning the gap. This CDR3 spans 11 amino acids. Germline values: CDR1 ENHRY, CDR2 SYGVKD. The CDR3 is CAISESGKLFF. Here the CDR3 DNA reads TGTGCCATCAGTGAGTCGGGGAAACTGTTTTTT.

Ten or more counts support this clonotype. J is TRBJ2-1 and V is TRBV3-1, with TRBD2 matching over 10 bases. The germline CDR1 and CDR2 sequences are LGHDT and YNNKEL (reference sequence). The CDR3 spans 17 residues. V dropped 1 base and J dropped 6; count of bases not matched to a gene: 9. CDR3 bases: TGTGCCAGCAGCCAAGGGTTCCTAGCGGGAGTAGGCAATGAGCAGTTCTTC. Residues: CASSQGFLAGVGNEQFF.

The sample holds a few counts of this clonotype. This sequence joins TRBV20-1 and TRBJ2-1; D might be TRBD2 (6 bases). Trimming cost V 0 bases and J 2 bases, with 14 bases left between them. In germline, CDR1 is DFQATT, CDR2 SNEGSKA (reference sequence). This CDR3 has 16 amino acids. The chain's CDR3 is CSARDLRRGTYNEQFF. Written as DNA, the CDR3 is TGCAGTGCTAGAGATCTAAGGCGGGGTACCTACAATGAGCAGTTCTTC.

This clonotype has at least ten counts. The genes are TRBV5-1 and TRBJ1-5, with D maybe TRBD1 (6 bases). CDR3 length equals 15 residues. V shed 3 bases and J shed 0 bases, with 10 bases lying between them. Germline assignment: CDR1 SGHRS and CDR2 YFSETQ. The CDR3 region is CASSSGDNSNQPQHF. For the CDR3, the DNA is TGCGCCAGCAGCTCCGGGGACAATAGCAATCAGCCCCAGCATTTT.

This clonotype showed up many times. The chain links TRBV20-1 to TRBJ1-1, with D maybe TRBD1 (5 bases). The CDR3 runs to 12 residues. V lost 6 bases to trimming and J lost 3 bases, with 11 bases between them. Germline V gene lookup returns CDR1 DFQATT and CDR2 SNEGSKA (reference sequence). This CDR3 is CSAAGTHTEAFF. The CDR3 region has the DNA TGCAGTGCGGCAGGGACGCACACTGAAGCTTTCTTT.